This is a list of T cell receptor beta chains from one sample in a study of cytomegalovirus exposure and HLA in healthy donors. Repertoires were generated with immunoSEQ multiplex PCR, while TCRdb's copy carries only in-frame clones and drops some. Of about 150,000 clones listed, 70% to 90% are singletons. Sequencing was carried out using PBMCs. The origin of the receptors is a male donor in good health and CMV-seronegative. Each CDR3 is given with its conserved first and last residue. D genes are given only for firm matches. Where a row states a size, it is once, few, many or the class of an expanded clone; other rows omit it.

abundance,j_gene,v_gene,d_gene,CDR3nt,CDR3aa
NA,TRBJ2-7,TRBV18,TRBD2,TGTGCCAGCTCACCATCTCAAGGGCGGGAGGGATCCTACGAGCAGTACTTC,CASSPSQGREGSYEQYF
NA,TRBJ2-2,TRBV29-1,TRBD2,TGCAGCGCAAGGACTAGCGGGAGAGCCGGGGAGCTGTTTTTT,CSARTSGRAGELFF
NA,TRBJ1-2,TRBV29-1,NA,TGCAGCGCCAGTTTTGGCTATGGCTACACCTTC,CSASFGYGYTF
NA,TRBJ2-2,TRBV7-7,NA,TGTGCCAGCAGCTTAGAGGGGGTTTTCGGCGGGGAGCTGTTTTTT,CASSLEGVFGGELFF
few,TRBJ2-7,TRBV6-5,NA,TGTGCCAGCAGTTACGACGGGAACCCCTACGAGCAGTACTTC,CASSYDGNPYEQYF
NA,TRBJ2-1,TRBV7-9,NA,TGTGCCAGCAGCAGAGGCGCTAGCGAACTCAATGAGCAGTTCTTC,CASSRGASELNEQFF
NA,TRBJ2-7,TRBV6-1,TRBD1,TGTGCCAGCAGTACGACAGGGGGCCGCTACGAGCAGTACTTC,CASSTTGGRYEQYF
NA,TRBJ2-1,TRBV28,TRBD2,TGTGCCAGCAGTTTAGCTAGCGGGAGATTCTATGAGCAGTTCTTC,CASSLASGRFYEQFF
NA,TRBJ1-1,TRBV28,NA,TGTGCCAGCAGTTTAGGGGCCACTGAAGCTTTCTTT,CASSLGATEAFF
NA,TRBJ2-7,TRBV9,NA,TGTGCCAGCAGCGTAGACTTTGCGGGACCAGCCTACGAGCAGTACTTC,CASSVDFAGPAYEQYF
NA,TRBJ2-3,TRBV7-3,TRBD2,TGTGCCAGCAGCGCCCAGCGGGGGCAATGGACAGATACGCAGTATTTT,CASSAQRGQWTDTQYF
NA,TRBJ1-1,TRBV10-2,NA,TGCGCCAGCAGTGCATTACAGGGATCTGAAGCTTTCTTT,CASSALQGSEAFF
NA,TRBJ2-7,TRBV5-4,NA,TGTGCCAGCAGCCCTGAACTACAAGGATCCTACGAGCAGTACTTC,CASSPELQGSYEQYF
NA,TRBJ1-4,TRBV7-2,TRBD1,TGTGCCAGCAGCTTACTCCCTCCGGGACAGGGCAATGAAAAACTGTTTTTT,CASSLLPPGQGNEKLFF
NA,TRBJ1-2,TRBV5-1,TRBD1,TGCGCCAGCAGCTTAGTCACAGGGGAGTATGGCTACACCTTC,CASSLVTGEYGYTF
NA,TRBJ2-7,TRBV14,NA,TGTGCCAGCAGCCAAGATGAGGCACTACCCTACGAGCAGTACTTC,CASSQDEALPYEQYF
few,TRBJ2-2,TRBV7-8,NA,TGTGCCAGTAGGGGGCTAGCGGGTCCCCTACACACCGGGGAGCTGTTTTTT,CASRGLAGPLHTGELFF
NA,TRBJ1-4,TRBV7-2,TRBD1,TGTGCCAGCAGCTTTAGCGGGACAGGGAGGGGAAAACTGTTTTTT,CASSFSGTGRGKLFF
NA,TRBJ2-7,TRBV7-2,NA,TGTGCCAGCAGCTTAGGACGAGGGGGCGAGCAGTACTTC,CASSLGRGGEQYF
NA,TRBJ1-2,TRBV30,NA,TGTGCCTGGAGGGACTTCAATGGCTACACCTTC,CAWRDFNGYTF
NA,TRBJ1-6,TRBV28,NA,TGTGCCAGCAGACAGGGTAATCAATCACCCCTCCACTTT,CASRQGNQSPLHF
NA,TRBJ1-4,TRBV28,NA,TGTGCCAGCAGTTTAATTAGGCAGGGGAATGAAAAACTGTTTTTT,CASSLIRQGNEKLFF
NA,TRBJ2-4,TRBV29-1,TRBD2,TGCAGCGTTCGGGAGGGGTCGGAAAACATTCAGTACTTC,CSVREGSENIQYF
NA,TRBJ2-3,TRBV5-4,NA,TGTGCCAGCAGCGCCTCCGAGACTACACGCACAGATACGCAGTATTTT,CASSASETTRTDTQYF
NA,TRBJ1-1,TRBV6-1,TRBD1,TGTGCCAGCAGCGCAGGGGGAAGCACTGAAGCTTTCTTT,CASSAGGSTEAFF
NA,TRBJ1-1,TRBV4-1,TRBD1,TGCGCCAGCAGCCAAGTCACAGGGGCCACTGAAGCTTTCTTT,CASSQVTGATEAFF
NA,TRBJ2-3,TRBV9,TRBD1,TGTGCCAGCAGCGTCATTCCCCTACCCGGGACAGGGGAGTCGAGGGTGCAGTATTTT,CASSVIPLPGTGESRVQYF
NA,TRBJ2-5,TRBV5-1,TRBD2,TGCGCCAGCAGCTTTATTAGCGGGGGGTCCGCTGGGGAGACCCAGTACTTC,CASSFISGGSAGETQYF
NA,TRBJ2-7,TRBV9,TRBD2,TGTGCCAGCAGCCTTTCCGGGACTAGCGGAACCGAGCAGTACTTC,CASSLSGTSGTEQYF
NA,TRBJ2-5,TRBV7-2,TRBD2,TGTGCCAGCAGCCGGGGACTAGTGGTGGAGACCCAGTACTTC,CASSRGLVVETQYF
NA,TRBJ1-1,TRBV6-1,NA,TGTGCCAGCAGTGAAAGGGGTGTCACTGAAGCTTTCTTT,CASSERGVTEAFF
once,TRBJ1-2,TRBV7-9,NA,TGTGCCAGCAGCTTAGTTCAACTGATGAACTATGGCTACACCTTC,CASSLVQLMNYGYTF
NA,TRBJ1-1,TRBV30,NA,TGTGCCTGGAGGGGAGGGCTGAACACTGAAGCTTTCTTT,CAWRGGLNTEAFF
NA,TRBJ1-2,TRBV29-1,TRBD1,TGCAGCGTTGCTCATAGACAGGGTCGTATCCATGGCTACACCTTC,CSVAHRQGRIHGYTF
NA,TRBJ2-7,TRBV5-1,NA,TGCGCCAGCAGCGCCTCCGGGAACCCAGACGGGGAGCAGTACTTC,CASSASGNPDGEQYF
few,TRBJ1-1,TRBV7-9,TRBD1,TGTGCCAGCCGGACAGGGAACACTGAAGCTTTCTTT,CASRTGNTEAFF
NA,TRBJ1-4,TRBV5-1,NA,TGCGCCAGCAGCTTTACGGCCCCGGGAAATGAAAAACTGTTTTTT,CASSFTAPGNEKLFF
NA,TRBJ2-7,TRBV10-3,TRBD1,TGTGCCATCAGTAGTACAGGGGGCGAGCAGTACTTC,CAISSTGGEQYF
once,TRBJ1-1,TRBV15,TRBD1,TGTGCCACCAGCAGGGGGACAGGGCTGAACCCTGAAGCTTTCTTT,CATSRGTGLNPEAFF
NA,TRBJ2-7,TRBV19,NA,TGTGCCACCAAAGGGGGAAACAACTACGAGCAGTACTTC,CATKGGNNYEQYF
NA,TRBJ2-7,TRBV28,TRBD2,TGTGCCAGCACCAATCCCCCGACTAGCGCCCCCTACGAGCAGTACTTC,CASTNPPTSAPYEQYF
NA,TRBJ2-7,TRBV27,TRBD2,TGTGCCAGCAGTCCACGTAGCGGGGGGGGGTCCTACGAGCAGTACTTC,CASSPRSGGGSYEQYF
NA,TRBJ2-7,TRBV5-4,NA,TGTGCCAGCAGCTTGGCCCCGGACATCCTTGTATACGAGCAGTACTTC,CASSLAPDILVYEQYF
NA,TRBJ2-5,TRBV18,TRBD2,TGTGCCAGCTCACCCGCAGCGGGGCCCCAAGAGACCCAGTACTTC,CASSPAAGPQETQYF
NA,TRBJ2-5,TRBV18,TRBD1,TGTGCCAGCTCACCACAGGGGGCCATAGAGACCCAGTACTTC,CASSPQGAIETQYF
NA,TRBJ2-7,TRBV5-1,NA,TGCGCCAGCAGCTTGGTGGGGGCTAGCGGTAGCTACGAGCAGTACTTC,CASSLVGASGSYEQYF
few,TRBJ2-5,TRBV28,TRBD1,TGTGCCAGCACGCCCCAGGCAGGGGGTCTCTTTTCTATAGGGACCCAGTACTTC,CASTPQAGGLFSIGTQYF
NA,TRBJ2-2,TRBV27,NA,TGTGCCAGCAGTTACCAGGGCGGGGAGCTGTTTTTT,CASSYQGGELFF
few,TRBJ1-2,TRBV6-5,TRBD1,TGTGCCAGCAGTTACTCGAGACAGGGGTACGGCTACACCTTC,CASSYSRQGYGYTF
NA,TRBJ1-1,TRBV5-4,TRBD1,TGTGCCAGCAGCCAGGGACAGGGTGGGGTCACTGAAGCTTTCTTT,CASSQGQGGVTEAFF
NA,TRBJ1-1,TRBV11-1,NA,TGTGCCAGCAGCTTAGGGGCAGGTCCAACGAACACTGAAGCTTTCTTT,CASSLGAGPTNTEAFF
NA,TRBJ2-2,TRBV7-6,NA,TGTGCCAGCAGCTCAGTCACCGGGGAGCTGTTTTTT,CASSSVTGELFF
NA,TRBJ2-2,TRBV9,NA,TGTGCCAGCAGCGTAGTCAATTTCGCGGGAACCGGGGAGCTGTTTTTT,CASSVVNFAGTGELFF
NA,TRBJ1-1,TRBV5-1,TRBD1,TGCGCCAGCAGCTTGAATGGACAGGGCACTGAAGCTTTCTTT,CASSLNGQGTEAFF
NA,TRBJ1-5,TRBV2,TRBD1,TGTGCCAGCCGTGAAGGAGACAGGGTAGGCAATCAGCCCCAGCATTTT,CASREGDRVGNQPQHF
NA,TRBJ2-3,TRBV9,TRBD1,TGTGCCAGCAGCGTAGCGGGACAGGACACAGATACGCAGTATTTT,CASSVAGQDTDTQYF
few,TRBJ2-1,TRBV10-3,TRBD2,TGTGCCATCAGTGCCCCGAGGGCGGGAGGTCGTAATGAGCAGTTCTTC,CAISAPRAGGRNEQFF